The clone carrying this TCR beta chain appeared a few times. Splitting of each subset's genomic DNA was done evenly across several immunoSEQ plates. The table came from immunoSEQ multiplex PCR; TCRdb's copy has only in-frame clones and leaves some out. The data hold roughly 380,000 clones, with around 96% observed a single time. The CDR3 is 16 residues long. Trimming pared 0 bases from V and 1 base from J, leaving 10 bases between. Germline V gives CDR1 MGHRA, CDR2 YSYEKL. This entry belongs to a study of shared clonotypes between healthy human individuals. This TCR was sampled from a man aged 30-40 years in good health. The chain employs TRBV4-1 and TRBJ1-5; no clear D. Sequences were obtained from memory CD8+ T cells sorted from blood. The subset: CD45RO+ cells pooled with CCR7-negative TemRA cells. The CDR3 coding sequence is TGCGCCAGCAGCCAAGAAGTCTGGGCGAGCAATCAGCCCCAGCATTTT. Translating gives CASSQEVWASNQPQHF.